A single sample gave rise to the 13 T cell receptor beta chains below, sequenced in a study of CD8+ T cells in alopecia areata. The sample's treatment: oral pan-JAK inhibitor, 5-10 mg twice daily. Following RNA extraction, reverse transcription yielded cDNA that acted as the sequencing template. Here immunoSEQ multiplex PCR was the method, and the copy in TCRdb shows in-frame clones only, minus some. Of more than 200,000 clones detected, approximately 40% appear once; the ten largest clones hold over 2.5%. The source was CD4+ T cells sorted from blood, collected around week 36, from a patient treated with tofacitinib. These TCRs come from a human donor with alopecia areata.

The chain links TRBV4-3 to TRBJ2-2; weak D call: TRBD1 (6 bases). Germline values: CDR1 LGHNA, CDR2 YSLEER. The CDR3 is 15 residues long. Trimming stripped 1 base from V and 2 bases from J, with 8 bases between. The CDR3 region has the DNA TGCGCCAGCAGCCAAGTGGGACACAACACCGGGGAGCTGTTTTTT. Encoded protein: CASSQVGHNTGELFF.

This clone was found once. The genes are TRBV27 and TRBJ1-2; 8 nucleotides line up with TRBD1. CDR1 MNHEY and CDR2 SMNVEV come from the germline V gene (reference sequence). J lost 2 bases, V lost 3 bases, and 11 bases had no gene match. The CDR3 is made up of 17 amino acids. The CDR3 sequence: CASSFPVRTGKNYGYTF. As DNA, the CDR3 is TGTGCCAGCAGTTTCCCAGTTAGGACAGGGAAGAACTATGGCTACACCTTC.

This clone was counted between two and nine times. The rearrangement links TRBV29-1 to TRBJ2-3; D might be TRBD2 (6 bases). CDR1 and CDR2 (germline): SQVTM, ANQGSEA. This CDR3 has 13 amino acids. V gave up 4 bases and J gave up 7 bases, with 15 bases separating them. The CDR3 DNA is TGCAGCGTTGGTGAAGCGGGTCCATATACGCAGTATTTT. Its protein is CSVGEAGPYTQYF.

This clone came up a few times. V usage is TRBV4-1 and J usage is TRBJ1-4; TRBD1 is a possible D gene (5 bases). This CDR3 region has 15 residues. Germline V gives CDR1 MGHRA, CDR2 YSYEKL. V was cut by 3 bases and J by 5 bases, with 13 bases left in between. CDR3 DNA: TGCGCCAGCAGCCAGCTTCAGGGTTTGAATGAAAAACTGTTTTTT. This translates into CASSQLQGLNEKLFF.

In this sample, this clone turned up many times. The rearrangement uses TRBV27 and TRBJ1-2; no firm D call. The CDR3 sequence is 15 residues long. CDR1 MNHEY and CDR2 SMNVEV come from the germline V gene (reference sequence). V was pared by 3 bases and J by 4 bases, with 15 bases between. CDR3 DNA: TGTGCCAGCAGTTTGTCCCCCCGAAATCCCTATGGCTACACCTTC. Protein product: CASSLSPRNPYGYTF.

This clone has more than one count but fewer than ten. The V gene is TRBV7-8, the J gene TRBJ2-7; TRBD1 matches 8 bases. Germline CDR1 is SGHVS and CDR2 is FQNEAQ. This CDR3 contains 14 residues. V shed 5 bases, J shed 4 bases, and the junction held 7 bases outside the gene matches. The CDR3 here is CASSHSGGVYEQYF. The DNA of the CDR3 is TGTGCCAGCAGCCACTCAGGGGGCGTTTACGAGCAGTACTTC.

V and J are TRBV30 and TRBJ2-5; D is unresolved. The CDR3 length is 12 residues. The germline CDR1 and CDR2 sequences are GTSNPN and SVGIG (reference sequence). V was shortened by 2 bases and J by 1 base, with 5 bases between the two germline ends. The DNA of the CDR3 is TGTGCCTGGAGTCCCCGCCAAGAGACCCAGTACTTC. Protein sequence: CAWSPRQETQYF. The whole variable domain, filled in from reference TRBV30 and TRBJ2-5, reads SQTIHQWPATLVQPVGSPLSLECTVEGTSNPNLYWYRQAAGRGLQLLFYSVGIGQISSEVPQNLSASRPQDRQFILSSKKLLLSDSGFYLCAWSPRQETQYFGPGTRLLVL.

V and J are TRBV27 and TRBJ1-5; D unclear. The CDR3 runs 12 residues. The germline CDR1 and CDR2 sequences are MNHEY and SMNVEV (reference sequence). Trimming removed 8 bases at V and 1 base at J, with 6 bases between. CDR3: CASRTSNQPQHF. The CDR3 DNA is TGTGCCAGCCGAACAAGCAATCAGCCCCAGCATTTT.

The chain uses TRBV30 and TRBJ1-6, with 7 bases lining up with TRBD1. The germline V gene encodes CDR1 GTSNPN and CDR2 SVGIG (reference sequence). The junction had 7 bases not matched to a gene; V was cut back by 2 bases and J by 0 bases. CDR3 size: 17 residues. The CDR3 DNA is TGTGCCTGGAGTCCCGGACAGGCGAGCTCCTATAATTCACCCCTCCACTTT. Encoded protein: CAWSPGQASSYNSPLHF.

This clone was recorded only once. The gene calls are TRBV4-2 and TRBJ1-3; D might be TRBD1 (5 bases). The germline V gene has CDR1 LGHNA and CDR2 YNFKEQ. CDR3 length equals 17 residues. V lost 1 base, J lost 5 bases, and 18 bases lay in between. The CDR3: CASSQGLLATERNTIYF. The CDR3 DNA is TGTGCCAGCAGCCAAGGGCTACTCGCGACAGAAAGAAACACCATATATTTT.

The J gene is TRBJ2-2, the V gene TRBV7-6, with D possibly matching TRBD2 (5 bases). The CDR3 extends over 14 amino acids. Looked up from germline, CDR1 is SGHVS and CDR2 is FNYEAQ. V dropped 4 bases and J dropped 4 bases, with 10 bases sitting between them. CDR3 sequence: CASSSQRTTGELFF. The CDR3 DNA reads TGTGCCAGCAGCTCCCAGCGGACCACCGGGGAGCTGTTTTTT.

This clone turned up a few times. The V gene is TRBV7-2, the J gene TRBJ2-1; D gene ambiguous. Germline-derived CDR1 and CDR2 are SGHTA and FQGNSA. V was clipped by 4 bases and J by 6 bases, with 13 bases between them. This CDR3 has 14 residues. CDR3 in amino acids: CASSSNAVGNEQFF. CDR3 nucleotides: TGTGCCAGCAGCTCTAATGCAGTGGGCAATGAGCAGTTCTTC.

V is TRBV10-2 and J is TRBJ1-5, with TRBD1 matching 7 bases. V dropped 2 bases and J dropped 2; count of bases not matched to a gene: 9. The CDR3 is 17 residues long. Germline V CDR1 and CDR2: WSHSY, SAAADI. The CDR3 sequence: CASSEPQGGVGNQPQHF. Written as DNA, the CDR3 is TGCGCCAGCAGTGAGCCCCAGGGGGGCGTAGGCAATCAGCCCCAGCATTTT.